These T cell receptor beta chains were read from a single sample in a study of CD8+CD57+ T cells in acquired aplastic anemia. MiXCR, run by TCRdb on the reads, gives a single entry per CDR3 protein. The sample shows over 150,000 distinct CDR3 sequences, 71% of them seen only once. Material for sequencing was sorted CD4+, CD8+, or CD8+CD57+ T cells (not recorded which) from PBMCs. The receptors were gathered from a human donor with aplastic anemia. Both conserved end residues are part of each CDR3. Each record gives: CDR3 DNA, CDR3 protein, J gene, clone size, D gene, V gene. D genes are given only for firm matches. Rows may omit the clone size; those that give it use once, few, many or a size class.

CDR3nt: TGCAGTGCTAGAGATATCGGGTACGAGCAGTACTTC; CDR3aa: CSARDIGYEQYF; j_gene: TRBJ2-7; abundance: -; d_gene: -; v_gene: TRBV20-1
CDR3nt: TGTGCCAGCAGCGCGGACAGGGACAATTCACCCCTCCACTTT; CDR3aa: CASSADRDNSPLHF; j_gene: TRBJ1-6; abundance: medium-sized; d_gene: TRBD1; v_gene: TRBV6-4
CDR3nt: TGTGCCAGCAGCTTGAATTCCCAAGAGACCCAGTACTTC; CDR3aa: CASSLNSQETQYF; j_gene: TRBJ2-5; abundance: -; d_gene: -; v_gene: TRBV5-6
CDR3nt: TGTGCCGGCAGCTTAGACGGGGGGGAGCAGTACTTC; CDR3aa: CAGSLDGGEQYF; j_gene: TRBJ2-7; abundance: -; d_gene: TRBD2; v_gene: TRBV7-8
CDR3nt: TGTGCCAGCAGCCCAGGACTAGCGGGAGGGCACACCGGGGAGCTGTTTTTT; CDR3aa: CASSPGLAGGHTGELFF; j_gene: TRBJ2-2; abundance: -; d_gene: TRBD2; v_gene: TRBV11-3
CDR3nt: TGTGCCAGTAGTAGGCGGCAAAGCGGGGAGCTGTTTTTT; CDR3aa: CASSRRQSGELFF; j_gene: TRBJ2-2; abundance: few; d_gene: -; v_gene: TRBV19
CDR3nt: TGTGCCAGTAGTATCGACAGGAACACTGAAGCTTTCTTT; CDR3aa: CASSIDRNTEAFF; j_gene: TRBJ1-1; abundance: few; d_gene: -; v_gene: TRBV19
CDR3nt: TGCAGTGCCCAGACAGCTAGCACAGATACGCAGTATTTT; CDR3aa: CSAQTASTDTQYF; j_gene: TRBJ2-3; abundance: -; d_gene: -; v_gene: TRBV20-1
CDR3nt: TGTGCCACCAGCAGGAAACTCAACGACGGATCCCTTAACTATGGCTACACCTTC; CDR3aa: CATSRKLNDGSLNYGYTF; j_gene: TRBJ1-2; abundance: few; d_gene: -; v_gene: TRBV15
CDR3nt: TGTGCCAGCAAGGACTCAGGATCCTACAATGAGCAGCTCTTC; CDR3aa: CASKDSGSYNEQLF; j_gene: TRBJ2-1; abundance: -; d_gene: -; v_gene: TRBV25-1
CDR3nt: TGTGCCAGCAAGGGATCCAGGGGAACAAACTACGATCAGCCCCAGCATTTT; CDR3aa: CASKGSRGTNYDQPQHF; j_gene: TRBJ1-5; abundance: few; d_gene: -; v_gene: TRBV6-1
CDR3nt: TGTGCCAGCAGTGAAGCGCGTCGCGGGGGGGCCCGCGAGACCCAGTACTTC; CDR3aa: CASSEARRGGARETQYF; j_gene: TRBJ2-5; abundance: -; d_gene: TRBD2; v_gene: TRBV2
CDR3nt: TGTGCCACCAGTGATTACGGGACTAGCGGGGGGGCCGCAGATACGCAGTATTTT; CDR3aa: CATSDYGTSGGAADTQYF; j_gene: TRBJ2-3; abundance: -; d_gene: TRBD2; v_gene: TRBV24-1
CDR3nt: TGCAGCGTCACAGAGACCTCTGGAAACACCATATATTTT; CDR3aa: CSVTETSGNTIYF; j_gene: TRBJ1-3; abundance: -; d_gene: -; v_gene: TRBV29-1
CDR3nt: TGCAGTGCTAGGGCCTTGGCGGGGGGCTCTATCAAAGAGGCCCAGTACTTC; CDR3aa: CSARALAGGSIKEAQYF; j_gene: TRBJ2-5; abundance: -; d_gene: TRBD2; v_gene: TRBV20-1
CDR3nt: TGTGCCACCAGTGACGGGACTAGCGGGATATACGAGCAGTACTTC; CDR3aa: CATSDGTSGIYEQYF; j_gene: TRBJ2-7; abundance: many; d_gene: TRBD2; v_gene: TRBV24-1
CDR3nt: TGTGCCACCAGTGCCCCTCTCCGTGTCGGGGGCACAGATACGCAGTATTTT; CDR3aa: CATSAPLRVGGTDTQYF; j_gene: TRBJ2-3; abundance: -; d_gene: -; v_gene: TRBV24-1
CDR3nt: TGTGCCAGCAGTGGGTTTGTGGCGAGCTCCTATAATTCACCCCTCCACTTT; CDR3aa: CASSGFVASSYNSPLHF; j_gene: TRBJ1-6; abundance: -; d_gene: -; v_gene: TRBV2
CDR3nt: TGCAGTGCTAGACACACCGCGGACATAAACTATGGCTACACCTTC; CDR3aa: CSARHTADINYGYTF; j_gene: TRBJ1-2; abundance: few; d_gene: -; v_gene: TRBV20-1
CDR3nt: TGTGCCAGCACCGGGACAGGGTGGGCCAAAAACATTCAGTACTTC; CDR3aa: CASTGTGWAKNIQYF; j_gene: TRBJ2-4; abundance: -; d_gene: TRBD1; v_gene: TRBV7-9
CDR3nt: TGCAGTGCTAAGAAAGGGGGGGCGGCAGATACGCAGTATTTT; CDR3aa: CSAKKGGAADTQYF; j_gene: TRBJ2-3; abundance: -; d_gene: -; v_gene: TRBV20-1
CDR3nt: TGCAGTGCTAGAACCCAAAACAGGGGTTCGGCCGGGGAGCTGTTTTTT; CDR3aa: CSARTQNRGSAGELFF; j_gene: TRBJ2-2; abundance: -; d_gene: TRBD1; v_gene: TRBV20-1
CDR3nt: TGCAGTGCTAGTGGACTAGCGGGACGCCAAGAGACCCAGTACTTC; CDR3aa: CSASGLAGRQETQYF; j_gene: TRBJ2-5; abundance: -; d_gene: TRBD2; v_gene: TRBV20-1
CDR3nt: TGCTCCTTTTCCTGGTTCGGTGTAAAACTGTTTTTT; CDR3aa: CSFSWFGVKLFF; j_gene: TRBJ1-4; abundance: -; d_gene: -; v_gene: TRBV20-1
CDR3nt: TGTGCCACCCACTCGATCTTCGCGGGGCCGTCCTACAATGAGCAGTTCTTC; CDR3aa: CATHSIFAGPSYNEQFF; j_gene: TRBJ2-1; abundance: -; d_gene: -; v_gene: TRBV24-1
CDR3nt: TGTGCCAGCAGTTACGGCGGGGGGGAGCAGTACTTC; CDR3aa: CASSYGGGEQYF; j_gene: TRBJ2-7; abundance: few; d_gene: TRBD2; v_gene: TRBV6-5
CDR3nt: TGTGCCAGTAGACGAGGAGGTGCCTTTAATCAGCCCCAGCATTTT; CDR3aa: CASRRGGAFNQPQHF; j_gene: TRBJ1-5; abundance: -; d_gene: -; v_gene: TRBV19
CDR3nt: TGCGCCAGCAGCCAGGATCTCGCCGAACTTCAGGGGAATTGGGCTGGCTACACCTTC; CDR3aa: CASSQDLAELQGNWAGYTF; j_gene: TRBJ1-2; abundance: -; d_gene: -; v_gene: TRBV4-1
CDR3nt: TGCAGTGCAGCCGACCCTAGCGGGGATACATACGAGCAGTACTTC; CDR3aa: CSAADPSGDTYEQYF; j_gene: TRBJ2-7; abundance: -; d_gene: TRBD2; v_gene: TRBV20-1
CDR3nt: TGTGCCAGCAGTCCCAGGGCAGTCAATCAGCCCCAGCATTTT; CDR3aa: CASSPRAVNQPQHF; j_gene: TRBJ1-5; abundance: many; d_gene: -; v_gene: TRBV12-3/TRBV12-4
CDR3nt: TGTGCCAGCAGCCAAGGAGGATCAGGTGAAAAACTGTTTTTT; CDR3aa: CASSQGGSGEKLFF; j_gene: TRBJ1-4; abundance: -; d_gene: -; v_gene: TRBV3-1
CDR3nt: TGTGCCAGCAGCCCTTCTCAGGGGGCCTATGGCTACACCTTC; CDR3aa: CASSPSQGAYGYTF; j_gene: TRBJ1-2; abundance: -; d_gene: TRBD1; v_gene: TRBV7-9
CDR3nt: TGCAGCGTTTGGGGAGGCGATGAGCAGTTCTTC; CDR3aa: CSVWGGDEQFF; j_gene: TRBJ2-1; abundance: -; d_gene: -; v_gene: TRBV29-1
CDR3nt: TGCGCCAGCAGTGAGTCGGCGGGGGGTAGCGAGCAGTACTTC; CDR3aa: CASSESAGGSEQYF; j_gene: TRBJ2-7; abundance: -; d_gene: TRBD2; v_gene: TRBV10-2
CDR3nt: TGTGCCAGTAGCCTTCGGGGCGCCGATGGCTACACCTTC; CDR3aa: CASSLRGADGYTF; j_gene: TRBJ1-2; abundance: -; d_gene: -; v_gene: TRBV19
CDR3nt: TGTGCCAGTAGTCTACCGCCGGGACAGGGAACAGATACGCAGTATTTT; CDR3aa: CASSLPPGQGTDTQYF; j_gene: TRBJ2-3; abundance: -; d_gene: TRBD1; v_gene: TRBV19
CDR3nt: TGCAGTGCCACGGGACTAGCGGGTCGCACAGATACGCAGTATTTT; CDR3aa: CSATGLAGRTDTQYF; j_gene: TRBJ2-3; abundance: many; d_gene: TRBD2; v_gene: TRBV20-1
CDR3nt: TGTGCCAGCAGTGAAGTAGTTCGGGGGTTGTCGAATTCACCCCTCCACTTT; CDR3aa: CASSEVVRGLSNSPLHF; j_gene: TRBJ1-6; abundance: -; d_gene: -; v_gene: TRBV2
CDR3nt: TGCGCCAGCAGCCAAGCTAAGGGGACTGGGGCCAACGTCCTGACTTTC; CDR3aa: CASSQAKGTGANVLTF; j_gene: TRBJ2-6; abundance: many; d_gene: -; v_gene: TRBV4-3
CDR3nt: TGTGCCAGTAGTATGGACAGAAACACCGGGGAGCTGTTTTTT; CDR3aa: CASSMDRNTGELFF; j_gene: TRBJ2-2; abundance: once; d_gene: -; v_gene: TRBV19
CDR3nt: TGTGCCACCAGCAGAGATAGCTCTGGGGCCCTGAACACTGAAGCTTTCTTT; CDR3aa: CATSRDSSGALNTEAFF; j_gene: TRBJ1-1; abundance: -; d_gene: -; v_gene: TRBV15
CDR3nt: TGCGCCAGCAGCTTGGGTTCGACAGTGGGGAACGGCTACACCTTC; CDR3aa: CASSLGSTVGNGYTF; j_gene: TRBJ1-2; abundance: -; d_gene: -; v_gene: TRBV5-1
CDR3nt: TGTGCCACCAGCAGAGGTCAGGGATTGAACACCATATATTTT; CDR3aa: CATSRGQGLNTIYF; j_gene: TRBJ1-3; abundance: -; d_gene: -; v_gene: TRBV15
CDR3nt: TGTGCCATCAGTGAAGGGGACAGGGGCGGGTACGAGCAGTACTTC; CDR3aa: CAISEGDRGGYEQYF; j_gene: TRBJ2-7; abundance: -; d_gene: TRBD1; v_gene: TRBV10-3
CDR3nt: TGTGCCAGCAGCCCCACCCCAGGGGTCATGGAGACCCAGTACTTC; CDR3aa: CASSPTPGVMETQYF; j_gene: TRBJ2-5; abundance: few; d_gene: -; v_gene: TRBV7-2
CDR3nt: TGTGCCTGCGGTCCATTTTATGGGAAACTGTTTTTT; CDR3aa: CACGPFYGKLFF; j_gene: TRBJ1-4; abundance: -; d_gene: -; v_gene: TRBV12-3/TRBV12-4
CDR3nt: TGTGCCACCAGTGAGAACAGGGATTCACCCCTCCACTTT; CDR3aa: CATSENRDSPLHF; j_gene: TRBJ1-6; abundance: few; d_gene: -; v_gene: TRBV24-1
CDR3nt: TGTGCCAGCAGCGACAGGGGGTGGGAGACCCAGTACTTC; CDR3aa: CASSDRGWETQYF; j_gene: TRBJ2-5; abundance: -; d_gene: TRBD1; v_gene: TRBV2
CDR3nt: TGCAGCGTTGAAGATCTCCACACAGGGGACACCGGGGAGCTGTTTTTT; CDR3aa: CSVEDLHTGDTGELFF; j_gene: TRBJ2-2; abundance: many; d_gene: TRBD1; v_gene: TRBV29-1
CDR3nt: TGCAGCGTTGCAAGGTGGGCCCAGTCCTCTAGCACAGATACGCAGTATTTT; CDR3aa: CSVARWAQSSSTDTQYF; j_gene: TRBJ2-3; abundance: -; d_gene: -; v_gene: TRBV29-1
CDR3nt: TGTGCCAGCAGCGAGGACGCGAACACTGAAGCTTTCTTT; CDR3aa: CASSEDANTEAFF; j_gene: TRBJ1-1; abundance: -; d_gene: -; v_gene: TRBV9
CDR3nt: TGTGCCATCAGCCGGGACACCTCCTACGAGCAGTACTTC; CDR3aa: CAISRDTSYEQYF; j_gene: TRBJ2-7; abundance: -; d_gene: -; v_gene: TRBV10-3
CDR3nt: TGTGCCAGCAGTGATGCCCCCAAGGTATCCACCTACGAGCAGTACTTC; CDR3aa: CASSDAPKVSTYEQYF; j_gene: TRBJ2-7; abundance: once; d_gene: -; v_gene: TRBV2
CDR3nt: TGTGCCAGCAGCTTGGACAGGGACTACAATGAGCAGTTCTTC; CDR3aa: CASSLDRDYNEQFF; j_gene: TRBJ2-1; abundance: -; d_gene: -; v_gene: TRBV5-4